This TCR beta chain stems from a study of T-cell memory formation after mild COVID-19. The overall study: The two donors had largely donor-specific TCR clusters. General study points: The study detected some responding clones in pre-infection memory, suggesting cross-reactive memory joined.

After 5'RACE with constant-segment primers, TCR alpha and TCR beta cDNA libraries carrying sample barcodes and UMIs were obtained. MiXCR, applied by TCRdb to the 5' RACE reads, yields one record per CDR3 protein. This table holds about 350,000 distinct CDR3 sequences, approximately 15% found once. This clonotype was seen more than once but under ten times. Its target is unknown. Trimming removed 2 bases at V and 3 bases at J, with 12 bases between. Germline CDR1 reads SGDLS; CDR2 reads YYNGEE. This CDR3 is built from 14 residues. The J gene is TRBJ2-7, the V gene TRBV9; D is perhaps TRBD1 or TRBD2 (5 bases each). The source of this sequence is a man aged 18-30 years who had mild COVID-19 (a few samples of this study predate the infection). Cell type and time point are not known. Material for sequencing was PBMCs or a T cell subset sorted from them (not recorded which). Here the CDR3 DNA reads TGTGCCAGCAGCGTGGGGACGGAAAACTACGAGCAGTACTTC. This encodes CASSVGTENYEQYF.